Listed below are T cell receptor beta chains from one sample, sequenced in a study of T-cell memory formation after mild COVID-19. TCRdb called the 5' RACE reads again in MiXCR, with one record for every CDR3 protein. The sample contains a few hundred thousand distinct CDR3 sequences, 8% to 9.5% of which appear only once. Sequenced sample: PBMCs or a T cell subset sorted from them (not recorded which). Receptor source: a man aged 18 to 35 who had mild COVID-19 (a few samples of this study predate the infection). Cell type and time point are not known. Each CDR3 is given with its conserved first and last residue.

V: TRBV18; CDR3: CASSPSTGFCTF
V: TRBV3-1; CDR3: CASSQPSKDTEAFF
V: TRBV7-9; CDR3: CASSLEGTVPDTEAFF
V: TRBV5-1; CDR3: CASSLGSGVTPEELFF
V: TRBV10-3; CDR3: CAISVLAGDEQYF
V: TRBV7-2; CDR3: CASSLGGPVYEQYF
V: TRBV20-1; CDR3: CSARELAGRGDEQFF
V: TRBV27; CDR3: CASSLHPAGGLYNEQFF
V: TRBV19; CDR3: CASSMTGLGGREQYF
V: TRBV7-2; CDR3: CASSRTGQNQPQHF